This passage covers 20 T cell receptor beta chains from one sample sequenced in a study of blood T cells in healthy people across ages. With a J-beta primer mix and a sample-barcoded 5' primer, a second PCR ran 7 to 11 cycles. TCRdb re-derived calls from the 5' RACE reads in MiXCR, one entry per CDR3 protein. Altogether 1.2 million to 1.5 million distinct CDR3 sequences are present, around 59% being singletons, with the ten largest covering about 6.3%. Sequenced input: blood. Receptors were obtained from a man between 18 and 35 years old in good health.

The genes are TRBV7-2 and TRBJ1-3, with D unclear. Germline CDR1 SGHTA, CDR2 FQGNSA. The CDR3 has 14 residues. Between the trimmed V and J ends, which lost 0 bases and 4 bases, there was a span of 7 bases. The CDR3, as DNA: TGTGCCAGCAGCTTAGCGCGTCAGGGAAACACCATATATTTT. Translation: CASSLARQGNTIYF.

This clonotype was observed a handful of times. This chain links TRBV7-9 with TRBJ2-3; D might be TRBD1 (6 bases). Germline assignment: CDR1 SEHNR and CDR2 FQNEAQ (reference sequence). The CDR3 covers 15 residues. V gave up 4 bases and J gave up 4 bases, with 15 bases separating them. Here the CDR3 DNA reads TGTGCCAGCAGCTCCGGGACACTATCCCCAGATACGCAGTATTTT. Translated: CASSSGTLSPDTQYF.

A few counts support this clonotype. CDR3 nucleotides: TGCAGTGCTAGTTTTTGGGGAGCTTACGAGCAGTACTTC. This codes for CSASFWGAYEQYF. The chain uses TRBV20-1 and TRBJ2-7; D might be TRBD2 (5 bases). Germline lookup yields CDR1 DFQATT and CDR2 SNEGSKA (reference sequence). Trimming took off 3 bases at V and 4 bases at J, with 13 bases between the two ends. The CDR3 is made up of 13 amino acids.

The chain links TRBV7-8 to TRBJ2-1; 10 positions agree with TRBD2. J lost 8 bases, V lost 6 bases, and 10 bases had no gene match. The germline gives CDR1 SGHVS, CDR2 FQNEAQ. The CDR3 contains 15 residues. In DNA, the CDR3 is TGTGCCAGCAGTGCCTCTAGCGGGAGTCGGCATGAGCAGTTCTTC. It codes for CASSASSGSRHEQFF.

The rearrangement uses TRBV29-1 and TRBJ2-3; no definite D call. CDR1 SQVTM and CDR2 ANQGSEA come from the germline V gene. The CDR3 extends over 14 amino acids. V was pared by 4 bases and J by 0 bases, with 11 bases between. The CDR3 sequence is CSVVGGESTDTQYF. Here the CDR3 DNA reads TGCAGCGTTGTAGGTGGGGAAAGCACAGATACGCAGTATTTT.

The genes are TRBV7-9 and TRBJ1-4; the match to TRBD1 covers 10 bases. Trimming cost V 6 bases and J 8 bases; bases outside gene matches: 15. Per the germline V gene, CDR1 is SEHNR and CDR2 is FQNEAQ (reference sequence). The CDR3 runs to 17 residues. The CDR3 sequence: CASRQGTGDPSREKLFF. CDR3 DNA sequence: TGTGCCAGCAGACAAGGGACAGGGGACCCTAGTCGCGAAAAACTGTTTTTT.

The chain is built from TRBV28 and TRBJ2-5; TRBD2 agrees at 7 bases. The J call may be faulty, since TRBJ2-7 better matches the DNA end. CDR1 MDHEN and CDR2 SYDVKM come from the germline V gene. This CDR3 has 13 residues. The CDR3 loop reads CASRGRGYNEQYF. The CDR3, as DNA: TGTGCCAGCAGAGGGAGGGGTTATAACGAGCAGTACTTC.

The rearrangement links TRBV7-9 to TRBJ2-3; 7 bases line up with TRBD2. The CDR3 loop spans 16 amino acids. The germline CDR1 and CDR2 sequences are SEHNR and FQNEAQ (reference sequence). V shed 10 bases, J shed 4 bases, and the junction held 17 bases outside the gene matches. CDR3 residues: CATKSFAGVRADTQYF. CDR3 nucleotide sequence: TGTGCCACCAAATCCTTCGCGGGAGTCAGGGCAGATACGCAGTATTTT.

This clonotype has a handful of counts. The rearrangement uses TRBV10-2 and TRBJ2-5; weak D call: TRBD2 (5 bases). CDR3 length: 13 amino acids. The V and J ends lost 7 bases and 11 bases respectively, with 20 bases between them. In germline, CDR1 is WSHSY, CDR2 SAAADI. The CDR3 DNA reads as TGCGCCAGCAATGGGTTGTGGCCTGGGGAGCAGTACTTC. Translating it yields CASNGLWPGEQYF.

This clonotype was seen only a few times. The rearrangement links TRBV12-3 or TRBV12-4 to TRBJ1-5, with D unclear. This CDR3 comprises 15 residues. V lost 7 bases and J 1 base, leaving 14 bases between the germline ends. In DNA form, the CDR3 reads TGTGCCAGCACCCCCGGGGAGCTGAGCAATCAGCCCCAGCATTTT. Its translation: CASTPGELSNQPQHF.

The DNA for the CDR3 is TGTGCCAGCAGACAAACAGGGGGCTATGAAAATGAGCAGTTCTTC. It encodes CASRQTGGYENEQFF. The chain is built from TRBV13 and TRBJ2-1, with 9 bases matching TRBD1. Germline V lookup: CDR1 PRHDT, CDR2 FYEKMQ (reference sequence). The V segment lost 6 bases and the J segment 7 bases; nucleotides outside the gene matches: 10. The CDR3 is 15 amino acids.

This clonotype appeared a few times. This chain uses TRBV6-5 with TRBJ2-1; D call uncertain. CDR1 is MNHEY, CDR2 SVGAGI, per germline. Trimming cost V 0 bases and J 4 bases, with 7 bases left between them. The CDR3 has 14 residues. Here the CDR3 reads CASSYSAEYNEQFF. For the CDR3, the DNA is TGTGCCAGCAGTTACTCTGCGGAATACAATGAGCAGTTCTTC.

The chain combines TRBV9 with TRBJ2-4; D possibly corresponds to TRBD2 (5 bases). This CDR3 contains 15 residues. V was trimmed by 1 base and J by 6 bases, leaving 14 bases between them. Germline values: CDR1 SGDLS, CDR2 YYNGEE. The CDR3 reads CASSVSGSASNIQYF. The CDR3 coding sequence is TGTGCCAGCAGCGTATCGGGGAGTGCGTCAAACATTCAGTACTTC.

The chain employs TRBV10-3 and TRBJ2-1, with 7 bases matching TRBD2. V lost 3 bases and J lost 7; bases outside the gene matches: 21. CDR3 length: 19 residues. Germline loops: CDR1 ENHRY, CDR2 SYGVKD. CDR3 protein: CAISDSSHEGPWRGNEQFF. CDR3 coding DNA: TGTGCCATCAGTGATTCCTCCCATGAGGGGCCATGGCGGGGGAATGAGCAGTTCTTC.

The chain recombines TRBV24-1 with TRBJ1-2; D is undetermined. Trimming took off 0 bases at V and 8 bases at J, with 6 bases between the two ends. The CDR3 sequence is 12 residues long. The V gene's germline CDR1 is KGHDR and CDR2 SFDVKD. The CDR3, as DNA: TGTGCCACCAGTGATTTGGACGGAGGCTACACCTTC. It translates to CATSDLDGGYTF.

J is TRBJ1-5 and V is TRBV27; unclear D gene. CDR1 is MNHEY, CDR2 SMNVEV, per germline (reference sequence). The CDR3 extends over 15 amino acids. V lost 5 bases, J lost 2 bases, and 13 bases lay in between. CDR3 in amino acids: CASSPLPIGNQPQHF. The CDR3 nucleotides read TGTGCCAGCAGTCCCCTCCCCATTGGCAATCAGCCCCAGCATTTT.

This clonotype has a handful of counts. This rearrangement joins TRBV20-1 to TRBJ2-1, with 10 bases fitting TRBD2. Germline V gene data show CDR1 as DFQATT and CDR2 as SNEGSKA (reference sequence). The V and J ends lost 1 base and 8 bases, in that order; junction bases with no gene match: 8. This CDR3 region has 15 residues. CDR3 amino acids: CSARAPSGGSHEQFF. In nucleotides, the CDR3 is TGCAGTGCTAGAGCCCCTAGCGGGGGTTCACATGAGCAGTTCTTC.

The V gene is TRBV11-2, the J gene TRBJ1-4; no definite D call. Trimming stripped 3 bases from V and 8 bases from J, with 13 bases between. The CDR3 is 14 residues long. Germline V gene data show CDR1 as SGHAT and CDR2 as FQNNGV. The CDR3 region is CASSLWLAEEKLFF. CDR3 nucleotides: TGTGCCAGCAGCTTGTGGCTCGCTGAGGAAAAACTGTTTTTT.

The J gene is TRBJ2-3, the V gene TRBV20-1; perhaps TRBD2 as D (6 bases). Trimming took off 1 base at V and 0 bases at J, with 20 bases between the two ends. This CDR3 contains 18 residues. Germline V gene sequence: CDR1 DFQATT, CDR2 SNEGSKA (reference sequence). This chain's CDR3 is CSARGGRRGGASTDTQYF. DNA for the CDR3: TGCAGTGCTAGAGGTGGTAGGCGGGGTGGGGCTAGCACAGATACGCAGTATTTT.

This clonotype was detected once. The chain couples TRBV29-1 to TRBJ1-4; 8 positions agree with TRBD1. V lost 7 bases, J lost 4 bases, and 8 bases stayed unmatched. The CDR3 contains 14 residues. CDR1 SQVTM and CDR2 ANQGSEA come from the germline V gene. The CDR3 region is CSAQTGGLNEKLFF. In nucleotides, the CDR3 is TGCAGCGCCCAAACAGGGGGGCTTAATGAAAAACTGTTTTTT.